The 26 T cell receptor beta chains given below trace back to one sample, sequenced in a study of blood T cell repertoires in COVID-19. TCRdb's copy holds only in-frame clones and misses some; the assay was immunoSEQ multiplex PCR. In the table there are 40,000 to 55,000 clones, about 88% of which are singletons. Sequencing was performed on peripheral blood. These TCRs come from a man between 45 and 60 years old with active COVID-19.

The rearrangement uses TRBV6-1 and TRBJ2-7; maybe TRBD1 (5 bases). This CDR3 region has 15 residues. In germline, CDR1 is MNHNS, CDR2 SASEGT. Trimming stripped 2 bases from V and 4 bases from J, with 15 bases between. CDR3 amino acids: CASSEFGVRVYEQYF. The CDR3 DNA sequence: TGTGCCAGCAGTGAATTTGGGGTCAGGGTGTACGAGCAGTACTTC.

V is TRBV4-1 and J is TRBJ1-2; no definite D call. The V end lost 0 bases, the J end lost 7 bases, and 15 bases lay between the germline ends. The CDR3 covers 15 residues. CDR1 and CDR2 (germline): MGHRA, YSYEKL. The CDR3 is CASSQDRNSPSGYTF. The DNA of the CDR3 is TGCGCCAGCAGCCAAGACAGGAATTCACCCTCTGGCTACACCTTC.

The gene calls are TRBV29-1 and TRBJ1-3; a weak D match, TRBD1 (5 bases). V was trimmed by 6 bases and J by 3 bases, leaving 12 bases between them. CDR3 size: 13 residues. Per the germline V gene, CDR1 is SQVTM and CDR2 is ANQGSEA. CDR3 sequence (DNA): TGCAGCGTCCCGAGCGACAGTGGAAACACCATATATTTT. Amino acid sequence: CSVPSDSGNTIYF. Using reference TRBV29-1 and TRBJ1-3 for the parts outside the CDR3, the full variable domain is SAVISQKPSRDICQRGTSLTIQCQVDSQVTMMFWYRQQPGQSLTLIATANQGSEATYESGFVIDKFPISRPNLTFSTLTVSNMSPEDSSIYLCSVPSDSGNTIYFGEGSWLTVV.

The count of this clone is one. The chain links TRBV6-5 to TRBJ1-2; D is unclear. Germline values: CDR1 MNHEY, CDR2 SVGAGI. V gave up 5 bases and J gave up 4 bases, with 14 bases separating them. This CDR3 is 14 amino acids long. The CDR3 nucleotides are TGTGCCAGCAGTCCGTCCGGCTGGGCCTATGGCTACACCTTC. This codes for CASSPSGWAYGYTF.

The chain is built from TRBV7-6 and TRBJ2-6; D is unclear. The CDR3 runs 16 residues. The V and J ends lost 0 bases and 5 bases respectively, with 11 bases between them. From germline, CDR1 is SGHVS and CDR2 FNYEAQ. CDR3: CASSLAAGSRANVLTF. Written as DNA, the CDR3 is TGTGCCAGCAGCTTAGCTGCCGGGTCACGGGCCAACGTCCTGACTTTC.

The genes are TRBV12-3 or TRBV12-4 and TRBJ2-7; perhaps TRBD2 as D (6 bases). There are 13 residues in the CDR3. Trimming shortened V by 6 bases and J by 5 bases, and 14 bases separated the two germline ends. CDR3 coding DNA: TGTGCCAGCAGGGGACTCCCTTTCCACGAGCAGTACTTC. The encoded protein is CASRGLPFHEQYF.

CDR3 protein: CATSDFVDRVPYEQYF. The CDR3 coding sequence is TGTGCCACCAGTGATTTTGTGGACAGGGTCCCCTACGAGCAGTACTTC. J is TRBJ2-7 and V is TRBV24-1, with TRBD1 identical over 8 bases. The CDR3 has 16 amino acids. Germline V gene lookup returns CDR1 KGHDR and CDR2 SFDVKD. Unmatched junction bases numbered 6, after V lost 1 base and J lost 2 bases.

The chain links TRBV6-5 to TRBJ1-6; D not resolved. V lost 6 bases, J lost 0 bases, and 9 bases lay in between. The CDR3 spans 15 residues. Germline V gives CDR1 MNHEY, CDR2 SVGAGI. The CDR3 is CASSPMSSYNSPLHF. CDR3 nucleotide sequence: TGTGCCAGCAGCCCGATGAGCTCCTATAATTCACCCCTCCACTTT.

The chain is built from TRBV15 and TRBJ1-1, with D unresolved. V shed 4 bases and J shed 0 bases, with 9 bases lying between them. CDR3 length: 14 amino acids. In germline, CDR1 is LNHNV, CDR2 YYDKDF (reference sequence). CDR3 residues: CATSTHPLNTEAFF. Written as DNA, the CDR3 is TGTGCCACCAGCACACACCCCTTGAACACTGAAGCTTTCTTT. The entire variable domain, with the rest obtained from reference TRBV15 and TRBJ1-1, is as follows: DAMVIQNPRYQVTQFGKPVTLSCSQTLNHNVMYWYQQKSSQAPKLLFHYYDKDFNNEADTPDNFQSRRPNTSFCFLDIRSPGLGDTAMYLCATSTHPLNTEAFFGQGTRLTVV.

V and J are TRBV5-1 and TRBJ2-7; TRBD1 aligns across 10 bases. The CDR3 contains 16 residues. V was pared by 4 bases and J by 3 bases, with 10 bases of the junction left unmatched. The germline V gene has CDR1 SGHRS and CDR2 YFSETQ. The CDR3 protein is CASSGPPGQGYYEQYF. The DNA of the CDR3 is TGCGCCAGCAGCGGGCCTCCGGGACAGGGGTACTACGAGCAGTACTTC.

This clone was picked up a small number of times. V usage is TRBV29-1 and J usage is TRBJ2-3, with TRBD2 as a possible D gene (6 bases). V was pared by 1 base and J by 4 bases, with 18 bases between. The CDR3 consists of 16 residues. Per the germline V gene, CDR1 is SQVTM and CDR2 is ANQGSEA. Written as DNA, the CDR3 is TGCAGCGTTGAAGCGCGGAGGAGGGTAGAGGCAGATACGCAGTATTTT. Encoded protein: CSVEARRRVEADTQYF.

This chain uses TRBV28 with TRBJ2-7, with TRBD1 matching 8 bases. Germline values: CDR1 MDHEN, CDR2 SYDVKM. Trimming took 4 bases from V and 1 from J; bases not matched to a gene: 6. The CDR3 is made up of 15 amino acids. The CDR3, as DNA: TGTGCCAGCAGTTCGACAGGGGCCATATCCTACGAGCAGTACTTC. Its protein is CASSSTGAISYEQYF.

The genes are TRBV2 and TRBJ1-5; possibly TRBD1 for D (5 bases). V lost 3 bases and J 7 bases, leaving 13 bases between the germline ends. This CDR3 region has 14 residues. CDR1 SNHLY and CDR2 FYNNEI come from the germline V gene. As DNA, the CDR3 is TGTGCCAGCAGTGAGGGGGGGTCGCGGCAGCCCCAGCATTTT. It is translated as CASSEGGSRQPQHF.

The chain has TRBV14 and TRBJ2-5, with 10 positions matching TRBD2. V lost 4 bases to trimming and J lost 5 bases; unmatched junction nucleotides: 7. CDR3 length equals 15 residues. Germline CDR1 is SGHDN and CDR2 is FVKESK. CDR3 nucleotides: TGTGCCAGCAGCCCCTACGGGACTAGCGTTGAGACCCAGTACTTC. Translating it yields CASSPYGTSVETQYF.

This clone was seen only a few times. The chain recombines TRBV18 with TRBJ1-5; D is possibly TRBD1 (5 bases). V was trimmed by 1 base and J by 6 bases, leaving 16 bases between them. This CDR3 is built from 16 residues. Germline V gene lookup returns CDR1 KGHSH and CDR2 LQKENI. The DNA of the CDR3 is TGTGCCAGCTCACCACGGGAAACAGGTGACACTCAGCCCCAGCATTTT. Translation gives CASSPRETGDTQPQHF.

In this sample, this clone turned up once. The V and J genes are TRBV6-5 and TRBJ2-3, with 9 bases lining up with TRBD1. CDR3 length equals 13 residues. Germline values: CDR1 MNHEY, CDR2 SVGAGI. The ends lost 8 bases at V and 2 bases at J; junction bases unmatched: 2. CDR3 sequence (DNA): TGTGCCAGCCGGGACAGGGTCACAGATACGCAGTATTTT. Protein sequence: CASRDRVTDTQYF.

In DNA form, the CDR3 reads TGCAGCGCCCCACTAGCGGGGGGGTTGGAGACCCAGTACTTC. The encoded protein is CSAPLAGGLETQYF. The gene calls are TRBV29-1 and TRBJ2-5, with 13 bases matching TRBD2. V was pared by 7 bases and J by 5 bases, with 7 bases of the junction left unmatched. CDR1 and CDR2 (germline): SQVTM, ANQGSEA. This CDR3 is built from 14 residues.

The chain couples TRBV6-6 to TRBJ1-2; D possibly corresponds to TRBD1 (6 bases). There are 14 residues in the CDR3. Germline values: CDR1 MNHNY, CDR2 SVGAGI (reference sequence). V was cut by 0 bases and J by 7 bases, with 12 bases left in between. The CDR3 here is CASSYSQGLAGYTF. DNA for the CDR3: TGTGCCAGCAGTTACTCACAGGGATTAGCTGGCTACACCTTC.

The chain has TRBV6-1 and TRBJ2-3, with TRBD2 matching 8 bases. Looked up from germline, CDR1 is MNHNS and CDR2 is SASEGT. The CDR3 runs 16 residues. V trimming: 0 bases; J trimming: 12 bases; junction bases outside the gene matches: 14. DNA of the CDR3: TGTGCCAGCAGTGAAGCTCCAGCGGGGGCACCTGCTCATCAGTATTTT. It encodes CASSEAPAGAPAHQYF.

This clone has only a few counts. This sequence joins TRBV4-1 and TRBJ1-5; D ambiguous. The V and J ends lost 5 bases and 2 bases respectively, with 7 bases between them. The CDR3 is 13 amino acids. Germline CDR1 MGHRA, CDR2 YSYEKL. Here the CDR3 reads CASSVAGNQPQHF. The CDR3 bases are TGCGCCAGCAGCGTGGCAGGCAATCAGCCCCAGCATTTT.

This sequence joins TRBV19 and TRBJ1-1; D is uncertain. The CDR3 contains 13 residues. CDR1 LNHDA and CDR2 SQIVND come from the germline V gene (reference sequence). Trimming pared 3 bases from V and 4 bases from J, leaving 9 bases between. CDR3 protein: CASSILFGTEAFF. The CDR3 DNA follows: TGTGCCAGTAGTATTCTATTCGGCACTGAAGCTTTCTTT.

The CDR3 coding sequence is TGTGCCACCCGGGGGGCACAGAACCTCTATGGCTACACCTTC. As protein: CATRGAQNLYGYTF. V usage is TRBV19 and J usage is TRBJ1-2; the D gene is possibly TRBD1 (6 bases). This CDR3 is 14 amino acids long. V was shortened by 10 bases and J by 4 bases, with 19 bases between the two germline ends. The germline V gene has CDR1 LNHDA and CDR2 SQIVND (reference sequence).

This clone was counted a few times. The rearrangement joins TRBV10-3 to TRBJ2-7; TRBD1 might be the D (6 bases). V lost 4 bases and J lost 5, with 12 bases in between. The CDR3 is 13 residues long. In germline, CDR1 is ENHRY, CDR2 SYGVKD. The CDR3 nucleotides read TGTGCCATCAGTGTTGGAGAGGGGGACGAGCAGTACTTC. It yields the protein CAISVGEGDEQYF.

With respect to this clone: One end of the junction does not line up with germline, which may come from a read error. V usage is TRBV30 and J usage is TRBJ2-2; 9 nucleotides agree with TRBD2. CDR3 length: 18 amino acids. From germline, CDR1 is GTSNPN and CDR2 SVGIG (reference sequence). This CDR3 reads CAWCVLGAGGLGTGELFF. The CDR3 bases are TGTGCCTGGTGTGTTCTTGGTGCGGGGGGGCTAGGGACCGGGGAGCTGTTTTTT. The full variable domain, rest sourced from reference TRBV30 and TRBJ2-2, is SQTIHQWPATLVQPVGSPLSLECTVEGTSNPNLYWYRQAAGRGLQLLFYSVGIGQISSEVPQNLSASRPQDRQFILSSKKLLLSDSGFYLCAWCVLGAGGLGTGELFFGEGSRLTVL.

The chain recombines TRBV6-6 with TRBJ1-2, with TRBD1 identical over 7 bases. The V segment lost 6 bases and the J segment 4 bases; nucleotides outside the gene matches: 11. This CDR3 has 15 amino acids. Germline V CDR1 and CDR2: MNHNY, SVGAGI (reference sequence). The CDR3 reads CASSQRQGPLYGYTF. The CDR3, as DNA: TGTGCCAGCAGCCAAAGACAGGGCCCCCTCTATGGCTACACCTTC.

CDR3 in amino acids: CASSLARRQPQHF. For the CDR3, the DNA is TGTGCCAGTAGTCTAGCTAGGCGTCAGCCCCAGCATTTT. The chain combines TRBV19 with TRBJ1-5, with D unresolved. Germline V gene data show CDR1 as LNHDA and CDR2 as SQIVND (reference sequence). V shed 5 bases and J shed 6 bases, with 11 bases lying between them. The CDR3 is 13 residues long.